One and the same sample provided the 6 T cell receptor beta chains below, sequenced in a study of T cells after yellow fever vaccination. From the 5' RACE reads, TCRdb called clonotypes with MiXCR, one entry per CDR3 protein. The data show about 370,000 distinct CDR3 sequences, 9.5% to 13% seen once. Here the sequenced sample was PBMCs, taken on the day of the first yellow fever vaccination. Receptors were obtained from a man younger than 30 who received the YFV17D yellow fever vaccine.

This clonotype was found a few times. V usage is TRBV9 and J usage is TRBJ2-1, with 8 bases aligning to TRBD2. The germline CDR1 and CDR2 sequences are SGDLS and YYNGEE. Losses at the gene ends were 3 bases for V and 4 bases for J; bases not matched to a gene: 9. This CDR3 is 16 amino acids long. The CDR3 sequence: CASSAGGGGGYNEQFF. CDR3 bases: TGTGCCAGCAGCGCGGGGGGAGGCGGGGGGTACAATGAGCAGTTCTTC.

This chain joins TRBV6-1 and TRBJ1-1; TRBD1 might be the D (6 bases). Germline loops: CDR1 MNHNS, CDR2 SASEGT. This CDR3 contains 15 residues. Trimming stripped 10 bases from V and 6 bases from J, with 24 bases between. This CDR3 reads CATRLALWGAAEAFF. The CDR3, as DNA: TGTGCCACCCGACTTGCTCTCTGGGGGGCCGCTGAAGCTTTCTTT.

In this sample, this clonotype turned up a few times. The genes are TRBV21-1 and TRBJ2-7; TRBD1, the table's D call, lacks a check against the DNA. TRBV21-1 is annotated as a pseudogene. The CDR3 extends over 15 amino acids. The CDR3 DNA sequence: TGTGCCAGCAGTGCCCCTCACCCGAGCTCCTACGAGCAGTACGTC. Amino acids: CASSAPHPSSYEQYV.

CDR3 sequence (DNA): TGTGCCAGCCTTCGGTCCGGGGCGGAAAAACTGTTTTTT. It yields the protein CASLRSGAEKLFF. J is TRBJ1-4 and V is TRBV28, with a possible D match to TRBD1 (5 bases). V lost 8 bases and J lost 8, with 15 bases in between. The CDR3 is made up of 13 amino acids. The germline V gene has CDR1 MDHEN and CDR2 SYDVKM.

This clonotype has ten or more counts. J is TRBJ2-1 and V is TRBV6-4; TRBD2 matches 8 bases. Trimming took 3 bases from V and 3 from J; bases not matched to a gene: 4. This CDR3 has 15 amino acids. CDR1 and CDR2 (germline): MRHNA, SNTAGT. The CDR3 DNA reads TGTGCCAGCAGTGAAAACGGGGGGGTCTACAATGAGCAGTTCTTC. This sequence encodes CASSENGGVYNEQFF.

The rearrangement links TRBV7-9 to TRBJ2-3; 8 bases fit TRBD2. V gave up 1 base and J gave up 1 base; unmatched junction bases: 4. The CDR3 totals 16 residues. In germline, CDR1 is SEHNR, CDR2 FQNEAQ (reference sequence). CDR3 region: CASSLEQAGGTDTQYF. CDR3 DNA sequence: TGTGCCAGCAGCTTAGAGCAAGCGGGGGGCACAGATACGCAGTATTTT. The full variable domain, in which reference TRBV7-9 and TRBJ2-3 provide the parts outside the CDR3, is DTGVSQNPRHKITKRGQNVTFRCDPISEHNRLYWYRQTLGQGPEFLTYFQNEAQLEKSRLLSDRFSAERPKGSFSTLEIQRTEQGDSAMYLCASSLEQAGGTDTQYFGPGTRLTVL.